Sequencing of this T cell receptor (beta chain) was carried out in a study of technical replicates of blood from a few donors. Assay used: immunoSEQ multiplex PCR; TCRdb lists only in-frame clones, some missing. This sample has tens of thousands of clones; 90% to 97% occur once, and the top ten carry around 0.31%. The germline CDR1 and CDR2 sequences are SGHAT and FQNNGV. Germline trimming cut 5 bases from V and 5 bases from J; bases unmatched to any gene: 8. The length of the CDR3 is 15 residues. The sequenced sample was T cells isolated from PBMCs. The TCR sequence derives from a human donor in good health. The V and J genes are TRBV11-2 and TRBJ2-1, with TRBD2 matching 8 bases. For the CDR3, the DNA is TGTGCCAGCAGCGTTCCGGGACTAGTCAACAATGAGCAGTTCTTC. This translates into CASSVPGLVNNEQFF.